The TCR beta chain under discussion was sequenced for a study of cytomegalovirus exposure and HLA in healthy donors. Trimming took 5 bases from V and 5 from J, leaving 10 bases between them. The germline V gene encodes CDR1 MNHNS and CDR2 SASEGT. The CDR3 contains 13 residues. This PCR relied on a set of 60 Vbeta primers and 13 Jbeta primers. The data were produced by immunoSEQ multiplex PCR, yet TCRdb's version contains in-frame clones alone and is incomplete. The sample has more than 80,000 clones, around 76% seen once. Material: PBMCs. The chain carries TRBV6-1 and TRBJ1-5, with D possibly being TRBD1 (5 bases). This TCR was sampled from a man aged 18 to 29 in good health and CMV-seropositive. The CDR3 loop is CASSKGPDQPQHF. CDR3 nucleotides: TGTGCCAGCAGTAAGGGGCCCGATCAGCCCCAGCATTTT.